Following are 10 T cell receptor beta chains from one sample sequenced in a study of blood T cell repertoires in COVID-19. The method was immunoSEQ multiplex PCR; TCRdb's version includes in-frame clones alone and lacks a portion of them. Of approximately 250,000 clones listed, 88% were seen once; the top ten hold over 2%. Sequences were obtained from PBMCs or T cells enriched from blood (not recorded which). The receptors here all came from a woman aged 60-70 years in a cohort exposed to, infected with or recovered from COVID-19 (not recorded which).

The chain recombines TRBV18 with TRBJ2-1, with 10 bases fitting TRBD1. With 3 bases clipped from V and 2 bases from J, the junction kept 4 bases outside the gene matches. This CDR3 comprises 16 residues. Per the germline V gene, CDR1 is KGHSH and CDR2 is LQKENI. Here the CDR3 DNA reads TGTGCCAGCTCACCGGGGACAGGGGTTACCTACAATGAGCAGTTCTTC. Protein sequence: CASSPGTGVTYNEQFF. Full variable domain (missing parts from reference TRBV18 and TRBJ2-1): NAGVMQNPRHLVRRRGQEARLRCSPMKGHSHVYWYRQLPEEGLKFMVYLQKENIIDESGMPKERFSAEFPKEGPSILRIQQVVRGDSAAYFCASSPGTGVTYNEQFFGPGTRLTVL.

The chain couples TRBV5-8 to TRBJ2-1, with D uncertain. The germline V and J ends were trimmed by 4 bases and 4 bases, with 18 bases remaining between them. This CDR3 is 16 amino acids long. From germline, CDR1 is SGHTS and CDR2 YDEGEE. CDR3 loop: CASSVDSRISYNEQFF. DNA of the CDR3: TGTGCCAGCAGCGTGGATAGCCGAATATCATACAATGAGCAGTTCTTC.

This clone occurred once. The V and J genes are TRBV18 and TRBJ1-3, with a weak D call TRBD1 (5 bases). This CDR3 has 16 amino acids. Trimming took 1 base from V and 0 from J, leaving 10 bases between them. Germline CDR1 is KGHSH and CDR2 is LQKENI. The CDR3, as DNA: TGTGCCAGCTCACCACAGGGGCCACGCTCTGGAAACACCATATATTTT. This encodes CASSPQGPRSGNTIYF.

This clone was recorded only once. This chain connects TRBV9 to TRBJ2-2; 7 bases align to TRBD2. Looked up from germline, CDR1 is SGDLS and CDR2 is YYNGEE. V shed 3 bases and J 6 bases; nucleotides not matched to a gene: 17. The CDR3 totals 18 residues. CDR3 DNA sequence: TGTGCCAGCAGCGACCCCATTCTAGCGGCCCGAGGCCCCGGGGAGCTGTTTTTT. Protein product: CASSDPILAARGPGELFF.

The V call is TRBV2, the J call TRBJ2-7; the match to TRBD2 covers 10 bases. This CDR3 is built from 14 residues. Trimming cost V 4 bases and J 7 bases; bases outside gene matches: 7. Germline CDR1 reads SNHLY; CDR2 reads FYNNEI. The CDR3 protein is CASSGSGRAQEQYF. CDR3 bases: TGTGCCAGCAGTGGGAGCGGGAGGGCCCAAGAGCAGTACTTC.

The rearrangement links TRBV19 to TRBJ2-6, with D perhaps matching TRBD1 (5 bases). The CDR3 covers 17 residues. From germline, CDR1 is LNHDA and CDR2 SQIVND (reference sequence). Trimming shortened V by 9 bases and J by 0 bases, and 18 bases separated the two germline ends. The CDR3 loop reads CASRNYAQGSGANVLTF. The DNA of the CDR3 is TGTGCCAGCCGGAATTACGCGCAGGGCTCTGGGGCCAACGTCCTGACTTTC.

The chain is built from TRBV6-6 and TRBJ2-3; D gene uncertain. V was cut by 5 bases and J by 11 bases, with 17 bases left in between. This CDR3 region has 13 residues. Germline V gene sequence: CDR1 MNHNY, CDR2 SVGAGI (reference sequence). The CDR3 loop reads CASSSEDRIGQYF. CDR3 nucleotide sequence: TGTGCCAGCAGTAGCGAAGACCGAATAGGGCAGTATTTT.

The J gene is TRBJ2-2, the V gene TRBV7-2, with 15 positions matching TRBD2. There are 16 residues in the CDR3. Germline CDR1 and CDR2: SGHTA and FQGNSA. J lost 5 bases, V lost 5 bases, and 3 bases had no gene match. The CDR3 coding sequence is TGTGCCAGCAGCACAGGACTAGCGGGAGGGACCGGGGAGCTGTTTTTT. Translated: CASSTGLAGGTGELFF.

The V and J genes are TRBV7-2 and TRBJ1-1; D remains unclear. Germline V CDR1 and CDR2: SGHTA, FQGNSA. The CDR3 is 14 amino acids. V was cut by 6 bases and J by 0 bases, with 11 bases left in between. As DNA, the CDR3 is TGTGCCAGCAGGTTGGGAGGGATGAACACTGAAGCTTTCTTT. Residues: CASRLGGMNTEAFF.

The J gene is TRBJ1-1, the V gene TRBV7-8; perhaps TRBD1 as D (6 bases). Trimming took off 5 bases at V and 5 bases at J, with 24 bases between the two ends. Germline values: CDR1 SGHVS, CDR2 FQNEAQ. The CDR3 length is 17 residues. The DNA for the CDR3 is TGTGCCAGCAGCGGCCTAGGGGGGGGAGATCGAGGGACTGAAGCTTTCTTT. This gives the protein CASSGLGGGDRGTEAFF.